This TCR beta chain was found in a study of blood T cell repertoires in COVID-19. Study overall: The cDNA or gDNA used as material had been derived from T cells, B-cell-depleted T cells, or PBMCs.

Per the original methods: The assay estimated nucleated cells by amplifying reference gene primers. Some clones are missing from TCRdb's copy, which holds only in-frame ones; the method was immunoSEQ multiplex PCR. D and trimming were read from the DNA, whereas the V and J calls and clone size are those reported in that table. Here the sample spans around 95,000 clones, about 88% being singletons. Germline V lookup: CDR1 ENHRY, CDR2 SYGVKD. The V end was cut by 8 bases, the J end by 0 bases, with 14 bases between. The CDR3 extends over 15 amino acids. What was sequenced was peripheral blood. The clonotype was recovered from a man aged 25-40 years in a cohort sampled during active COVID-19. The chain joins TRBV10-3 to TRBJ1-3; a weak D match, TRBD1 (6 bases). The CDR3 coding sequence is TGTGCCATCGGGGGCCAACTCGACTCTGGAAACACCATATATTTT. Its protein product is CAIGGQLDSGNTIYF.